These 25 T cell receptor beta chains were all obtained from the same sample, sequenced in a study of CD8+CD57+ T cells in acquired aplastic anemia. The template for TCR beta VDJ and CDR3 sequence profiling was genomic DNA. TCRdb analysed the reads with MiXCR anew, one entry per CDR3 protein. The data hold fewer than 300,000 distinct CDR3 sequences, with around 82% observed a single time. All patients picked for sequencing had shown, by flow cytometry, an expansion of CD8+CD57+ cells. Material: sorted CD4+, CD8+, or CD8+CD57+ T cells (not recorded which) from PBMCs. The receptors were gathered from a human donor with aplastic anemia.

Concerning this clonotype: The germline gene is not matched at one end of the junction; a read error may be the cause. The DNA of the CDR3 is TGTGCCAGCAGCTTTGCGGGAGGTGGGACTGCGCAGTCTTTT. Translation: CASSFAGGGTAQSF. The chain combines TRBV7-8 with TRBJ2-3; 8 nucleotides agree with TRBD2. The CDR3 contains 14 residues. CDR1 SGHVS and CDR2 FQNEAQ come from the germline V gene.

The DNA of the CDR3 is TGTGCCAGCAGCTCCACAGGGGGCAACTACGAGCAGTACTTC. It yields the protein CASSSTGGNYEQYF. The rearrangement links TRBV11-3 to TRBJ2-7, with TRBD1 matching 9 bases. J was trimmed by 3 bases and V by 4 bases; bases with no gene match: 4. This CDR3 has 14 amino acids. Per the germline V gene, CDR1 is SGHNT and CDR2 is YENEEA.

About this clonotype itself: The junction does not match germline at one end; this may be a read error. The chain joins TRBV7-3 to TRBJ2-5; D is unresolved. The length of the CDR3 is 14 residues. Looked up from germline, CDR1 is SGHTA and CDR2 is FQGTGA. CDR3 in DNA: TGTGCCACCAGCAGAGAGAGCGACGCAGAGACCCAGTACTTC. It translates to CATSRESDAETQYF. Using reference TRBV7-3 and TRBJ2-5 for the parts outside the CDR3, the full variable domain is GAGVSQTPSNKVTEKGKYVELRCDPISGHTALYWYRQSLGQGPEFLIYFQGTGAADDSGLPNDRFFAVRPEGSVSTLKIQRTERGDSAVYLCATSRESDAETQYFGPGTRLLVL.

This clonotype was recorded a few times. This rearrangement joins TRBV7-3 to TRBJ2-7; no firm D call. The length of the CDR3 is 12 residues. Trimming took off 3 bases at V and 2 bases at J, with 5 bases between the two ends. CDR1 and CDR2 (germline): SGHTA, FQGTGA. CDR3 amino acids: CASSLATYEQYF. DNA of the CDR3: TGTGCCAGCAGCTTGGCCACCTACGAGCAGTACTTC.

To note about this clonotype: Compared with germline, one end of the junction differs, possibly owing to a read error. V usage is TRBV7-9 and J usage is TRBJ2-3; D perhaps matches TRBD1 (6 bases). Germline CDR1 and CDR2: SEHNR and FQNEAQ (reference sequence). This CDR3 region has 14 residues. CDR3 DNA sequence: TGTGCCAGCAGCTCATCCAGAAACAGGGAGAAGAGCAAATTT. It translates to CASSSSRNREKSKF.

V and J are TRBV7-9 and TRBJ2-1; D possibly matches TRBD1 or TRBD2 (5 bases each). Per germline, CDR1 SEHNR and CDR2 FQNEAQ (reference sequence). This CDR3 contains 16 residues. Trimming left V 3 bases short and J 8 bases short, with 20 bases between. Written as DNA, the CDR3 is TGTGCCAGCAGCTTTGAACCCGGCGAGGGGTGTTATGAGCAGTTCTTC. Translating it yields CASSFEPGEGCYEQFF.

The chain carries TRBV7-2 and TRBJ1-2, with 9 positions matching TRBD1. J lost 12 bases, V lost 3 bases, and 14 bases had no gene match. Germline loops: CDR1 SGHTA, CDR2 FQGNSA. The CDR3 runs 15 residues. The CDR3 protein is CASSLTGGGNYGDTF. The CDR3 DNA is TGTGCCAGCAGCTTGACAGGGGGAGGGAACTATGGAGACACCTTC. Full variable domain (remainder filled in from reference TRBV7-2 and TRBJ1-2): GAGVSQSPSNKVTEKGKDVELRCDPISGHTALYWYRQSLGQGLEFLIYFQGNSAPDKSGLPSDRFSAERTGGSVSTLTIQRTQQEDSAVYLCASSLTGGGNYGDTFGSGTRLTVV.

V gene TRBV9 combines with J gene TRBJ1-1; TRBD1 matches 9 bases. From germline, CDR1 is SGDLS and CDR2 YYNGEE. V dropped 0 bases and J dropped 12; count of bases not matched to a gene: 12. CDR3 length: 15 residues. The CDR3 DNA reads as TGTGCCAGCAGCGTAGGGGGACAGGGCACAAATACGCCTTTCTTT. Residues: CASSVGGQGTNTPFF.

Notes on this clonotype: This is likely a read error, given that the CDR3 carries no conserved phenylalanine or tryptophan at its end. The DNA is omitted, as the CDR3 cannot be located on it reliably, and the CDR3 follows TCRdb's listing. The V and J genes are TRBV7-9 and TRBJ2-3; the table assigns TRBD2, which was not confirmed against the DNA. CDR1 is SEHNR, CDR2 FQNEAQ, per germline (reference sequence). Counting both end residues, the CDR3 totals 12 amino acids. The CDR3 here is CASSFQRGGGND.

This clonotype was counted many times. Given a much more abundant clone one base away, this may be a read error. This sequence joins TRBV9 and TRBJ2-3; no clear D gene. CDR1 and CDR2 (germline): SGDLS, YYNGEE. The CDR3 runs 14 residues. CDR3 nucleotides: TGTGCCAGCAGCGTAGGGTCAGATACGCAGTCTTTTGATTTT. Its translation is CASSVGSDTQSFDF.

About this clonotype itself: Compared with germline, one end of the junction differs, possibly owing to a read error. The gene calls are TRBV7-2 and TRBJ2-3; tentatively, D is TRBD2 (7 bases). The CDR3 consists of 14 residues. Germline CDR1 and CDR2: SGHTA and FQGNSA. The CDR3 reads CASGLGGPAEARSF. CDR3 sequence (DNA): TGTGCCAGCGGCCTCGGGGGGCCTGCCGAAGCACGGAGTTTT.

This chain uses TRBV9 with TRBJ1-6; D possibly corresponds to TRBD1 (5 bases). CDR1 SGDLS and CDR2 YYNGEE come from the germline V gene. This CDR3 has 13 residues. The V end was cut by 4 bases, the J end by 16 bases, with 18 bases between. As DNA, the CDR3 is TGTGCCAGCAGCACAGGCCCAAAAAGCACACTCCACTTT. Residues: CASSTGPKSTLHF.

As concerns this clonotype: As the CDR3 is not closed by the conserved phenylalanine or tryptophan, this likely results from a read error. The DNA is left out, because the CDR3 cannot be placed on it with certainty; the CDR3 is given as TCRdb lists it. The CDR3 reads CASSLVPGELPFGV. The rearrangement uses TRBV7-9 and TRBJ1-5; the D call TRBD1 from the table was never checked on the DNA. The V gene's germline CDR1 is SEHNR and CDR2 FQNEAQ (reference sequence). The CDR3 spans 14 amino acids, including both terminal residues.

As concerns this clonotype: This is likely a read error, given that the CDR3 carries no conserved phenylalanine or tryptophan at its end. The limits of the CDR3 on the DNA are not certain, so only TCRdb's listed CDR3 is given. This sequence joins TRBV9 and TRBJ1-2; the D call TRBD1 from the table was never checked on the DNA. CDR1 is SGDLS and CDR2 is YYNGEE in the germline V gene. The CDR3 region is 12 residues in length, termini included. The CDR3 sequence: CASSEGGYGTAL.

This clonotype has more than one count but fewer than ten. The J gene is TRBJ2-1, the V gene TRBV5-6; weak D call: TRBD2 (6 bases). Germline CDR1 is SGHDT and CDR2 is YYEEEE. CDR3 length: 13 amino acids. V lost 2 bases to trimming and J lost 5 bases, with 8 bases between them. CDR3 in DNA: TGTGCCAGCAGCTTCGGGGGAGACAATGAGCAGTTCTTC. It codes for CASSFGGDNEQFF.

The V gene is TRBV7-9, the J gene TRBJ1-1; D may be TRBD1 (5 bases). V was cut by 1 base and J by 8 bases, with 23 bases left in between. The CDR3 is made up of 17 amino acids. Per germline, CDR1 SEHNR and CDR2 FQNEAQ (reference sequence). Written as DNA, the CDR3 is TGTGCCAGCAGCTTAGAGGGTAGCTACGGGGCCAACGTCGAAGCTTTCTTT. It yields the protein CASSLEGSYGANVEAFF.

The chain is built from TRBV15 and TRBJ2-7; unclear D gene. Between the trimmed V and J ends, which lost 0 bases and 2 bases, there was a span of 14 bases. Germline CDR1 is LNHNV and CDR2 is YYDKDF (reference sequence). The CDR3 contains 16 residues. This CDR3 is CATSRDSWTETYEQYF. For the CDR3, the DNA is TGTGCCACCAGCAGAGATTCATGGACGGAAACCTACGAGCAGTACTTC.

V is TRBV9 and J is TRBJ2-1; 11 positions agree with TRBD2. CDR3 length: 15 amino acids. Germline CDR1 reads SGDLS; CDR2 reads YYNGEE. Germline trimming cut 0 bases from V and 14 bases from J; bases unmatched to any gene: 10. For the CDR3, the DNA is TGTGCCAGCAGCGTAGGGCTAGCGGGGGGCGATGGGGAGTTCTTC. Its protein product is CASSVGLAGGDGEFF.

Note on this clonotype: The CDR3 ends on some other residue instead of the conserved phenylalanine or tryptophan, so this is likely a read error. The V and J genes are TRBV15 and TRBJ1-2; D not certain. V was clipped by 0 bases and J by 6 bases, with 5 bases between them. CDR1 and CDR2 (germline): LNHNV, YYDKDF (reference sequence). There are 12 residues in the CDR3. The CDR3 loop reads CATSRDMNGYTL. The CDR3 DNA reads TGTGCCACCAGCAGAGATATGAATGGCTACACCCTC.

This clonotype appeared a single time. The CDR3 ends on some other residue instead of the conserved phenylalanine or tryptophan, so this is likely a read error. It is unclear where the CDR3 begins or ends on the DNA, so no DNA is shown, and the CDR3 is as TCRdb lists it. The chain uses TRBV9 and TRBJ2-3; the D segment call TRBD2 is taken from the table without a DNA check. The germline CDR1 and CDR2 sequences are SGDLS and YYNGEE. The CDR3 length equals 13 residues, ends included. This chain's CDR3 is CASSDGASDSGDL.

This clonotype was observed many times. This chain uses TRBV15 with TRBJ2-5; 15 bases are a match to TRBD2. From germline, CDR1 is LNHNV and CDR2 YYDKDF (reference sequence). Trimming at V came to 4 bases and at J to 3 bases, leaving 18 bases not matched to a gene. This CDR3 comprises 21 residues. The CDR3 loop is CATSTPPGLAGGVSPKETQYF. In DNA, the CDR3 is TGTGCCACCAGCACCCCCCCGGGACTAGCGGGGGGAGTTTCACCTAAAGAGACCCAGTACTTC.

The chain links TRBV2 to TRBJ1-4; 11 positions agree with TRBD1. There are 16 residues in the CDR3. Trimming removed 7 bases from V and 2 bases from J; junction bases left unmatched: 6. CDR1 SNHLY and CDR2 FYNNEI come from the germline V gene. The CDR3 sequence is CASTPGQGGTNEKLFF. CDR3 nucleotides: TGTGCCAGCACCCCGGGACAGGGGGGGACTAATGAAAAACTGTTTTTT.

The chain joins TRBV7-2 to TRBJ1-2, with D perhaps matching TRBD1 (6 bases). V was trimmed by 4 bases and J by 6 bases, leaving 21 bases between them. CDR1 and CDR2 from the germline V gene are SGHTA and FQGNSA. CDR3 size: 16 residues. CDR3 loop: CASSSRGGAMYDGYTF. The CDR3 coding sequence is TGTGCCAGCAGCTCACGCGGGGGGGCCATGTATGATGGCTACACCTTC.

This clonotype is a singleton in its sample. The DNA is omitted, as the CDR3 cannot be located on it reliably, and the CDR3 follows TCRdb's listing. The chain links TRBV24-1 to TRBJ2-3; the table's D call, TRBD1, was not checked against the DNA. The CDR3 is made up of 13 amino acids, end residues included. Germline V CDR1 and CDR2: KGHDR, SFDVKD. The chain's CDR3 is CATVAGGTDALYF.

This clonotype was seen a few times. This chain connects TRBV7-2 to TRBJ1-6; D not resolved. CDR1 and CDR2 from the germline V gene are SGHTA and FQGNSA. The CDR3 has 13 residues. V shed 5 bases and J shed 8 bases, with 10 bases lying between them. CDR3 coding DNA: TGTGCCAGCAGCCCCCAGGCGGATTCACCCCTCCACTTT. Translated: CASSPQADSPLHF.